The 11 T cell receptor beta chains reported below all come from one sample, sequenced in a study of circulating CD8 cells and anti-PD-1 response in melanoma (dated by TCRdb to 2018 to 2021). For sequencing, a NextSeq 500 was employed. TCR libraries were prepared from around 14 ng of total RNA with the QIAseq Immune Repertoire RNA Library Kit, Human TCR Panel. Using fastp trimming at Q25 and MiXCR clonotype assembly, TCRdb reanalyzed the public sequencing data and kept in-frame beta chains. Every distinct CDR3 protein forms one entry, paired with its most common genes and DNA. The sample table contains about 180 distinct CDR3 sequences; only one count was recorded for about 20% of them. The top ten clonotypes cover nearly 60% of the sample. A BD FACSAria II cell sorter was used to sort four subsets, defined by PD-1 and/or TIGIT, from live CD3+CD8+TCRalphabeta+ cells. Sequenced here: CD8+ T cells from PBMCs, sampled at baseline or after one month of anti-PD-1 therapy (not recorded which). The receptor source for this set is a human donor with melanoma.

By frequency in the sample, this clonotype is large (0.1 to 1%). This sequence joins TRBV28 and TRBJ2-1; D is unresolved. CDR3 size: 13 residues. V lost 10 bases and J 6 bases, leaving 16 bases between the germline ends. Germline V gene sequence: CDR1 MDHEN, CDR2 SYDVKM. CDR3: CATRPLQFNEQFF. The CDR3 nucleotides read TGTGCCACCCGACCACTCCAATTCAATGAGCAGTTCTTC.

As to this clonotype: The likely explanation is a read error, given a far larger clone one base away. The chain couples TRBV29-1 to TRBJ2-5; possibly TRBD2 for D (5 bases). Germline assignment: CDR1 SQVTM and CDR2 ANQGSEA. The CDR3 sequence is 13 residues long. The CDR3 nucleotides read TGCAGTGTTGAAGATCCGGGATACAATGAGCAGTACTTC. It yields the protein CSVEDPGYNEQYF.

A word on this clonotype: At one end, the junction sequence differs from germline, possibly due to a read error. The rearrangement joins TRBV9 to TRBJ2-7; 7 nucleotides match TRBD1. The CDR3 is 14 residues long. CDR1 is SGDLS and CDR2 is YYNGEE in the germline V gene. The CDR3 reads CASNPQGINYEQDF. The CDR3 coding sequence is TGTGCCAGCAACCCACAGGGGATAAACTACGAGCAGGACTTC.

The CDR3 DNA follows: TGTGCCAGTAGTCCCCAGTATGCCTACAATGAGCAGTTCTTC. As protein: CASSPQYAYNEQFF. This chain uses TRBV19 with TRBJ2-1; D unclear. Trimming removed 5 bases from V and 2 bases from J, with 10 bases in between. Germline CDR1 reads LNHDA; CDR2 reads SQIVND (reference sequence). The CDR3 loop spans 14 amino acids.

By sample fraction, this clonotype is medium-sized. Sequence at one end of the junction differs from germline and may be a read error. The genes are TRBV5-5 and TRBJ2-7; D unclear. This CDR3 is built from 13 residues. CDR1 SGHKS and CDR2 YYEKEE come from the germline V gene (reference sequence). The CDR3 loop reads CASSSPLISERYF. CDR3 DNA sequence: TGTGCCAGCAGCTCCCCCTTAATCAGCGAGCGGTACTTC.

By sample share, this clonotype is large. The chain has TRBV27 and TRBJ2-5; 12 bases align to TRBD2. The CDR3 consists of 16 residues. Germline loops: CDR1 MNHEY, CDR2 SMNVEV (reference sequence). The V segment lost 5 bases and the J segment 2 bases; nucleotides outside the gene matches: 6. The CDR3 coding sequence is TGTGCCAGCAGTGAGGGACTAGCGGGCTTACAAGAGACCCAGTACTTC. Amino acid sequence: CASSEGLAGLQETQYF.

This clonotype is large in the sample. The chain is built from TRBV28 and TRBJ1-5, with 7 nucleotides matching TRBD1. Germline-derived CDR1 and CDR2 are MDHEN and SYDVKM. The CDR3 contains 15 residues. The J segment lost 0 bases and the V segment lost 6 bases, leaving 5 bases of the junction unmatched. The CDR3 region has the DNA TGTGCCAGCAGCCCGACAGGGAATAGCAATCAGCCCCAGCATTTT. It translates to CASSPTGNSNQPQHF.

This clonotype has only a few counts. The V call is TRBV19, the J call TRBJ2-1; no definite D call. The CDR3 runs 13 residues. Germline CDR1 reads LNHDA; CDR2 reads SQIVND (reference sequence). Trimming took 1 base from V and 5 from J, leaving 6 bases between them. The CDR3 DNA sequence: TGTGCCAGTAGTATAGGGGCCGACAATGAGCAGTTCTTC. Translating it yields CASSIGADNEQFF.

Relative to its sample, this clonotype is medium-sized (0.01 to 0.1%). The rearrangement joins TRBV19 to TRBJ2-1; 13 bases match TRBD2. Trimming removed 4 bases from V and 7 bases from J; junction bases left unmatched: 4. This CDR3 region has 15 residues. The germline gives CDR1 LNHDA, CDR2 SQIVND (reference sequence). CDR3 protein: CASSSWTSGGNEQFF. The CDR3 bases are TGTGCCAGTAGTAGCTGGACTAGCGGGGGTAATGAGCAGTTCTTC.

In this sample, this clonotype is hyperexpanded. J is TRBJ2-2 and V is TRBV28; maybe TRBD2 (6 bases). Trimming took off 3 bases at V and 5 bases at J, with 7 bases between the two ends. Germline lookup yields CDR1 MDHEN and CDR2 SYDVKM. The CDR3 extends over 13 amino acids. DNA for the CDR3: TGTGCCAGCAGTTTCCGGGGGACCGGGGAGCTGTTTTTT. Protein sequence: CASSFRGTGELFF.

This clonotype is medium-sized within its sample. CDR3 DNA: TGTGCCAGCAGTTTAGGAGCCTCCTACGAGCAGTACTTC. This sequence encodes CASSLGASYEQYF. The gene calls are TRBV28 and TRBJ2-7; D uncertain. The CDR3 has 13 amino acids. With 2 bases removed from V and 0 bases from J, the gap between germline ends came to 5 bases. The V gene's germline CDR1 is MDHEN and CDR2 SYDVKM.